This is a list of T cell receptor beta chains from one sample in a study of blood T cell repertoires in COVID-19. The assay was immunoSEQ multiplex PCR, and TCRdb's table has in-frame clones only and misses some. The sample includes some 94,000 clones, approximately 88% of them seen just once. The sample consisted of peripheral blood. Receptor source: a woman aged 55-75 years with COVID-19, enrolled during active disease. CDR3s leave out the opening cysteine and the closing phenylalanine or tryptophan. Fields, in order: CDR3 protein, clone size, D gene, V gene. The D gene is left open where the match is weak. Only some rows state a clone size, as once, few, many or a class for expanded clones.

cdr3_aa: PTSPRPGGPLH
clone_size: .
d_call: .
v_call: TRBV3-1/TRBV3-2

cdr3_aa: ASSRDRYTEAF
clone_size: .
d_call: TRBD1
v_call: TRBV4-1

cdr3_aa: ASSDSGQGVAF
clone_size: few
d_call: .
v_call: TRBV6-4

cdr3_aa: ASRAGYEQY
clone_size: .
d_call: .
v_call: TRBV2

cdr3_aa: ASRYGQHLYGYT
clone_size: .
d_call: .
v_call: TRBV14

cdr3_aa: ATSRDREPNSPLH
clone_size: .
d_call: .
v_call: TRBV15

cdr3_aa: ASSQEGPPVKKLF
clone_size: .
d_call: .
v_call: TRBV3-1/TRBV3-2

cdr3_aa: ASSFVGVNLPHT
clone_size: .
d_call: .
v_call: TRBV5-1

cdr3_aa: ASSLASGFEKLF
clone_size: .
d_call: .
v_call: TRBV5-1

cdr3_aa: ASSKGTINRGQGISPLH
clone_size: .
d_call: .
v_call: TRBV21-1

cdr3_aa: ASSPRLTDTQY
clone_size: .
d_call: .
v_call: TRBV9

cdr3_aa: ASSLMGQRNTGELF
clone_size: .
d_call: TRBD1
v_call: TRBV7-7

cdr3_aa: ASSLAGQSADTQY
clone_size: .
d_call: TRBD1
v_call: TRBV7-2

cdr3_aa: AWSGGQVPGELF
clone_size: .
d_call: .
v_call: TRBV30

cdr3_aa: ASSQDWLARETQY
clone_size: few
d_call: .
v_call: TRBV4-2

cdr3_aa: ASSVGGLAGNEQF
clone_size: once
d_call: TRBD2
v_call: TRBV9

cdr3_aa: ASGRRQMGNTEAF
clone_size: .
d_call: .
v_call: TRBV12-5

cdr3_aa: ASGNRAPHEQY
clone_size: .
d_call: .
v_call: TRBV21-1

cdr3_aa: ASSSGGGASYNEQF
clone_size: .
d_call: TRBD2
v_call: TRBV5-1

cdr3_aa: ASSSWTSGGSSYNEQF
clone_size: .
d_call: TRBD2
v_call: TRBV19

cdr3_aa: ASSGPGTVNEKLF
clone_size: .
d_call: .
v_call: TRBV21-1

cdr3_aa: ASSGQNPSGQETQY
clone_size: .
d_call: .
v_call: TRBV5-6

cdr3_aa: ASSRMTGPYEQY
clone_size: .
d_call: .
v_call: TRBV3-1/TRBV3-2

cdr3_aa: ASGGRDSNTEAF
clone_size: .
d_call: .
v_call: TRBV28

cdr3_aa: AWSPGRNTEAF
clone_size: .
d_call: .
v_call: TRBV30

cdr3_aa: AILTQGARAF
clone_size: .
d_call: TRBD1
v_call: TRBV12-3/TRBV12-4

cdr3_aa: ASSLDGQAGTEAF
clone_size: .
d_call: .
v_call: TRBV7-2

cdr3_aa: AWTIQGPNEQF
clone_size: .
d_call: .
v_call: TRBV30

cdr3_aa: ASSESTDYNEQF
clone_size: .
d_call: .
v_call: TRBV10-1

cdr3_aa: ASSSISSYNEQF
clone_size: .
d_call: .
v_call: TRBV7-2

cdr3_aa: ASSLGHENTEAF
clone_size: few
d_call: .
v_call: TRBV6-5

cdr3_aa: ASSQPKDRGYEQY
clone_size: .
d_call: TRBD1
v_call: TRBV3-1/TRBV3-2

cdr3_aa: ASTPQALNYGYT
clone_size: .
d_call: .
v_call: TRBV6-2/TRBV6-3

cdr3_aa: ATSDSGQSTDTQY
clone_size: .
d_call: .
v_call: TRBV24-1

cdr3_aa: ASSLGEGYEQY
clone_size: .
d_call: TRBD2
v_call: TRBV13

cdr3_aa: ASGLEPNTEAF
clone_size: .
d_call: .
v_call: TRBV12-5

cdr3_aa: ASNSRNGGPGETQY
clone_size: .
d_call: .
v_call: TRBV7-2

cdr3_aa: ASSAGVEQY
clone_size: .
d_call: .
v_call: TRBV7-9

cdr3_aa: AWSTGGSYEQY
clone_size: .
d_call: .
v_call: TRBV30

cdr3_aa: ASSLSGQGYQPQH
clone_size: .
d_call: TRBD1
v_call: TRBV27

cdr3_aa: SASVDRNYGYT
clone_size: .
d_call: .
v_call: TRBV20-1